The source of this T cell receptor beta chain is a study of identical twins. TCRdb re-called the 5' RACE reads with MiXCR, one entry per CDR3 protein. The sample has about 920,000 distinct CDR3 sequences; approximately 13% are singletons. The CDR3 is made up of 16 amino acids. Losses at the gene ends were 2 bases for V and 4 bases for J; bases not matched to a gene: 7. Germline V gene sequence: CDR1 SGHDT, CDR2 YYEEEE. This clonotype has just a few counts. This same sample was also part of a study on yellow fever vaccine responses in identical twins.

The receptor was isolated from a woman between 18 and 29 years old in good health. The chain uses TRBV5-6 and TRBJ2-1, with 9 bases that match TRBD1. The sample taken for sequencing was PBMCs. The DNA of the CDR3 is TGTGCCAGCAGCTTTACCGGGACAGGGCCTTACAATGAGCAGTTCTTC. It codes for CASSFTGTGPYNEQFF.